One and the same sample provided the 21 T cell receptor beta chains below, sequenced in a study of metastatic and nonmetastatic thyroid tumors. Until they underwent thyroid surgery, no patient had received any treatment. TCRdb reanalyzed the PCR reads via MiXCR. Counted here are 16,000 or so clones, roughly 24% occurring once; the ten biggest clones make up 10%. The sample taken for sequencing was adjacent normal tissue. The receptors stem from a female donor with papillary thyroid cancer or a benign thyroid nodule (not recorded which). Some clones in this sample may be carry-over from other donors' samples.

The chain is built from TRBV20-1 and TRBJ1-2; no firm D call. Germline V gene sequence: CDR1 DFQATT, CDR2 SNEGSKA (reference sequence). V lost 7 bases and J 0 bases, leaving 9 bases between the germline ends. This CDR3 is 12 amino acids long. The CDR3 coding sequence is TGCAGTGACAGCGAACCTAACTATGGCTACACCTTC. This codes for CSDSEPNYGYTF.

V is TRBV15 and J is TRBJ1-2; D is possibly TRBD1 (5 bases). V lost 1 base to trimming and J lost 5 bases, with 11 bases between them. This CDR3 has 14 residues. CDR1 is LNHNV, CDR2 YYDKDF, per germline (reference sequence). The DNA of the CDR3 is TGTGCCACCAGCAGAGGAGAAGGGGTATATGGCTACACCTTC. Its protein product is CATSRGEGVYGYTF.

This clone was seen only a few times. The rearrangement joins TRBV2 to TRBJ1-5; D gene unclear. Germline assignment: CDR1 SNHLY and CDR2 FYNNEI. CDR3 size: 13 residues. V lost 5 bases, J lost 11 bases, and 16 bases lay in between. In nucleotides, the CDR3 is TGTGCCAGCAGTATAGAGGGTAGTAGGACCCAGCATTTT. This gives the protein CASSIEGSRTQHF.

The rearrangement links TRBV15 to TRBJ2-1; D assignment may be TRBD1 or TRBD2 (5 bases each). This CDR3 comprises 14 residues. Trimming removed 1 base from V and 8 bases from J, with 12 bases in between. Germline-derived CDR1 and CDR2 are LNHNV and YYDKDF (reference sequence). This chain's CDR3 is CATSRVRWGYEQFF. The CDR3 DNA reads as TGTGCCACCAGCAGAGTTCGTTGGGGGTATGAGCAGTTCTTC.

Only a few counts were recorded for this clone. The rearrangement links TRBV11-2 to TRBJ2-7, with 9 bases identical to TRBD2. The CDR3 totals 17 residues. With V trimmed by 1 base and J by 2 bases, 9 bases remained unmatched. Germline loops: CDR1 SGHAT, CDR2 FQNNGV. Here the CDR3 DNA reads TGTGCCAGCAGCTTAGTTGCTAGCGGGACCTACACCTACGAGCAGTACTTC. Residues: CASSLVASGTYTYEQYF.

V is TRBV20-1 and J is TRBJ2-7; 12 bases are a match to TRBD2. The CDR3 loop spans 14 amino acids. CDR1 DFQATT and CDR2 SNEGSKA come from the germline V gene (reference sequence). The trim removed 6 bases at V and 0 bases at J, leaving 3 bases unmatched. The CDR3 loop reads CSAKTSGSSYEQYF. Written as DNA, the CDR3 is TGCAGTGCCAAGACTAGCGGGAGCTCCTACGAGCAGTACTTC.

The rearrangement links TRBV19 to TRBJ1-2; 8 positions agree with TRBD1. CDR3 length equals 13 residues. J was trimmed by 9 bases and V by 4 bases; bases with no gene match: 7. CDR1 and CDR2 (germline): LNHDA, SQIVND (reference sequence). The CDR3: CASSRQGIVSYTF. CDR3 in DNA: TGTGCCAGTAGTAGACAGGGGATTGTAAGCTACACCTTC. Full variable domain (outside the CDR3, taken from reference TRBV19 and TRBJ1-2): DGGITQSPKYLFRKEGQNVTLSCEQNLNHDAMYWYRQDPGQGLRLIYYSQIVNDFQKGDIAEGYSVSREKKESFPLTVTSAQKNPTAFYLCASSRQGIVSYTFGSGTRLTVV.

This chain connects TRBV20-1 to TRBJ2-7; TRBD1 aligns across 7 bases. This CDR3 region has 13 residues. V was clipped by 3 bases and J by 3 bases; unmatched bases: 5. CDR1 and CDR2 (germline): DFQATT, SNEGSKA (reference sequence). The CDR3 sequence: CSARRRGNYEQYF. The CDR3 nucleotides read TGCAGTGCTAGGCGCAGGGGGAACTACGAGCAGTACTTC.

This clone showed up just a few times. The V call is TRBV6-2 or TRBV6-3, the J call TRBJ1-1; D ambiguous. Germline CDR1 is MNHEY and CDR2 is SVGEGT. V was cut by 3 bases and J by 12 bases, with 8 bases left in between. The CDR3 runs to 10 residues. The CDR3 DNA is TGTGCCAGCAGTTATGGGGAAACTTTCTTT. Protein: CASSYGETFF.

V gene TRBV28 combines with J gene TRBJ1-1, with D perhaps TRBD1 (5 bases). CDR1 and CDR2 (germline): MDHEN, SYDVKM. The CDR3 totals 13 residues. The ends were cut back, 7 bases at V and 6 bases at J, with 15 bases in the middle. CDR3 sequence reads: CASILRGFPEAFF. CDR3 nucleotides: TGTGCCAGCATCCTGAGGGGATTCCCTGAAGCTTTCTTT.

This rearrangement joins TRBV18 to TRBJ1-5, with 10 nucleotides matching TRBD1. This CDR3 is built from 13 residues. Trimming cost V 10 bases and J 5 bases; bases outside gene matches: 5. Per the germline V gene, CDR1 is KGHSH and CDR2 is LQKENI. The CDR3 loop reads CATGTGVHQPQHF. The CDR3 DNA is TGTGCCACCGGGACAGGGGTTCATCAGCCCCAGCATTTT.

This clone was seen ten or more times. The rearrangement joins TRBV6-1 to TRBJ1-3; D gene unclear. The CDR3 is 15 amino acids. Trimming cost V 2 bases and J 0 bases, with 8 bases left between them. Germline CDR1 MNHNS, CDR2 SASEGT. The CDR3 DNA follows: TGTGCCAGCAGTGAAAGCCTCCTCTCTGGAAACACCATATATTTT. Translated: CASSESLLSGNTIYF.

This clone was seen ten or more times. This sequence joins TRBV28 and TRBJ2-2, with D maybe TRBD2 (6 bases). V dropped 1 base and J dropped 4 bases, with 13 bases sitting between them. The CDR3 extends over 16 amino acids. The germline gives CDR1 MDHEN, CDR2 SYDVKM. CDR3 bases: TGTGCCAGCAGTTTATCGGGGGTAACCCTCACCGGGGAGCTGTTTTTT. Translating it yields CASSLSGVTLTGELFF.

The chain carries TRBV11-2 and TRBJ2-2, with TRBD2 matching over 9 bases. This CDR3 is built from 16 residues. V was clipped by 2 bases and J by 5 bases; unmatched bases: 6. The germline V gene encodes CDR1 SGHAT and CDR2 FQNNGV. CDR3 sequence (DNA): TGTGCCAGCAGCTTAAATAGCGGGAGATCAACCGGGGAGCTGTTTTTT. It codes for CASSLNSGRSTGELFF.

This sequence joins TRBV27 and TRBJ1-2; no clear D. This CDR3 contains 13 residues. CDR1 and CDR2 from the germline V gene are MNHEY and SMNVEV (reference sequence). Between the trimmed V and J ends, which lost 7 bases and 4 bases, there was a span of 13 bases. The CDR3 loop reads CASKLTESYGYTF. In DNA form, the CDR3 reads TGTGCCAGCAAGCTTACAGAATCCTATGGCTACACCTTC.

The rearrangement joins TRBV5-1 to TRBJ1-2, with TRBD1 matching 11 bases. CDR1 is SGHRS and CDR2 is YFSETQ in the germline V gene. The CDR3 is made up of 15 amino acids. V shed 0 bases, J shed 6 bases, and the junction held 4 bases outside the gene matches. The DNA for the CDR3 is TGCGCCAGCAGCTTGGAATGGACAGGGGGCAATGGCTACACCTTC. It is translated as CASSLEWTGGNGYTF.

This clone was seen only a few times. The chain is built from TRBV2 and TRBJ1-1; D might be TRBD1 (6 bases). The CDR3 spans 13 residues. Trimming left V 9 bases short and J 3 bases short, with 14 bases between. Germline values: CDR1 SNHLY, CDR2 FYNNEI. DNA for the CDR3: TGTGCCAGGACAGGCGGGGGTTACACTGAAGCTTTCTTT. Its protein is CARTGGGYTEAFF. Filled out from reference TRBV2 and TRBJ1-1, the complete variable domain reads EPEVTQTPSHQVTQMGQEVILRCVPISNHLYFYWYRQILGQKVEFLVSFYNNEISEKSEIFDDQFSVERPDGSNFTLKIRSTKLEDSAMYFCARTGGGYTEAFFGQGTRLTVV.

This clone turned up a few times. Other DNA variants within this sample encode the same CDR3. CDR3 residues: CASSEGGGIGELFF. Here the CDR3 DNA reads TGTGCCAGCAGTGAGGGAGGGGGGATCGGGGAGCTGTTTTTT. V and J are TRBV6-1 and TRBJ2-2, with D possibly being TRBD2 (7 bases). The CDR3 contains 14 residues. Germline V gives CDR1 MNHNS, CDR2 SASEGT. Trimming left V 3 bases short and J 7 bases short, with 12 bases between.

The chain links TRBV12-5 to TRBJ2-2; D gene uncertain. The CDR3 is 12 amino acids. The V end was cut by 5 bases, the J end by 4 bases, with 5 bases between. Germline loops: CDR1 LGHNT, CDR2 FRNRAP. CDR3 residues: CASGHGTGELFF. CDR3 in DNA: TGTGCTAGTGGTCACGGCACCGGGGAGCTGTTTTTT. The full variable domain, with the rest looked up from reference TRBV12-5 and TRBJ2-2, is DARVTQTPRHKVTEMGQEVTMRCQPILGHNTVFWYRQTMMQGLELLAYFRNRAPLDDSGMPKDRFSAEMPDATLATLKIQPSEPRDSAVYFCASGHGTGELFFGEGSRLTVL.

This clone rates as large (0.1 to 1%). The chain recombines TRBV10-1 with TRBJ1-1; TRBD1 is a possible D gene (6 bases). This CDR3 comprises 13 residues. Trimming took 8 bases from V and 2 from J, leaving 12 bases between them. The germline gives CDR1 WNHNN, CDR2 SYGVQD (reference sequence). CDR3 protein: CASQGQPNTEAFF. CDR3 nucleotides: TGCGCCAGCCAGGGACAACCAAACACTGAAGCTTTCTTT.

The chain carries TRBV9 and TRBJ2-1, with D possibly matching TRBD1 (5 bases). In germline, CDR1 is SGDLS, CDR2 YYNGEE. The CDR3 is 13 amino acids. V was clipped by 5 bases and J by 3 bases, with 9 bases between them. CDR3 coding DNA: TGTGCCAGCAGTATTAGGGGCTACAATGAGCAGTTCTTC. It encodes CASSIRGYNEQFF. Full variable domain (remainder filled in from reference TRBV9 and TRBJ2-1): DSGVTQTPKHLITATGQRVTLRCSPRSGDLSVYWYQQSLDQGLQFLIQYYNGEERAKGNILERFSAQQFPDLHSELNLSSLELGDSALYFCASSIRGYNEQFFGPGTRLTVL.